Below are 25 T cell receptor beta chains sequenced from a single sample in a study of blood T cell repertoires in COVID-19. Data came from immunoSEQ multiplex PCR; TCRdb stores just in-frame clones and leaves some out. This sample yields about 81,000 clones, of which roughly four fifths are seen a single time; around 13% belongs to the top ten. The source material was peripheral blood. All receptors derive from a human donor in a cohort sampled during active COVID-19.

V usage is TRBV7-9 and J usage is TRBJ2-2, with D perhaps matching TRBD2 (6 bases). The CDR3 extends over 14 amino acids. The germline V gene has CDR1 SEHNR and CDR2 FQNEAQ (reference sequence). Deletions cut 2 bases from V and 5 bases from J, with 9 bases between. This CDR3 reads CASSLMGGTGELFF. The DNA of the CDR3 is TGTGCCAGCAGCTTAATGGGAGGTACCGGGGAGCTGTTTTTT.

The count of this clone is one. The chain uses TRBV10-2 and TRBJ2-7; D not resolved. Looked up from germline, CDR1 is WSHSY and CDR2 is SAAADI. This CDR3 comprises 11 residues. Trimming took 7 bases from V and 7 from J, leaving 11 bases between them. The CDR3 sequence is CASTLGGEQYF. CDR3 coding DNA: TGCGCCAGCACCCTCGGTGGTGAGCAGTACTTC.

The CDR3 spells CASSFLQGETQYF. The CDR3 coding sequence is TGTGCCAGCAGCTTCCTACAGGGGGAGACCCAGTACTTC. The chain uses TRBV7-9 and TRBJ2-5; 7 bases line up with TRBD1. Germline CDR1 reads SEHNR; CDR2 reads FQNEAQ (reference sequence). V dropped 3 bases and J dropped 5; count of bases not matched to a gene: 3. This CDR3 spans 13 amino acids.

This clone is a singleton in its sample. The V and J genes are TRBV5-1 and TRBJ1-2; the match to TRBD1 covers 10 bases. The CDR3 sequence is 13 residues long. V lost 6 bases and J lost 4; bases outside the gene matches: 3. Germline CDR1 and CDR2: SGHRS and YFSETQ. The CDR3 sequence: CASTTGGAYGYTF. CDR3 DNA: TGCGCCAGCACGACAGGGGGCGCCTATGGCTACACCTTC.

The gene calls are TRBV11-2 and TRBJ1-5, with D unresolved. V gave up 6 bases and J gave up 5 bases, with 11 bases separating them. CDR1 is SGHAT and CDR2 is FQNNGV in the germline V gene. CDR3 length: 13 amino acids. The CDR3 nucleotides read TGTGCCAGCAGGGGGAGGTGGGATCAGCCCCAGCATTTT. This codes for CASRGRWDQPQHF.

This chain links TRBV3-1 (or the pseudogene TRBV3-2) with TRBJ1-4, with D unresolved. The CDR3 length is 12 residues. V was clipped by 0 bases and J by 11 bases, with 7 bases between them. The germline CDR1 and CDR2 sequences are LGHDT and YNNKEL (reference sequence). CDR3 nucleotide sequence: TGTGCCAGCAGCCAAGATTACAACAAACTGTTTTTT. It yields the protein CASSQDYNKLFF.

V is TRBV6-1 and J is TRBJ1-1, with a weak D call TRBD1 (6 bases). This CDR3 is built from 16 residues. The germline gives CDR1 MNHNS, CDR2 SASEGT. Trimming removed 5 bases at V and 3 bases at J, with 19 bases between. CDR3 residues: CASSKDRRGQYTEAFF. The DNA for the CDR3 is TGTGCCAGCAGTAAAGACAGGCGGGGGCAGTACACTGAAGCTTTCTTT.

This chain uses TRBV15 with TRBJ2-7, with D possibly being TRBD1 (6 bases). The CDR3 runs to 16 residues. The V gene's germline CDR1 is LNHNV and CDR2 YYDKDF (reference sequence). V was cut by 3 bases and J by 6 bases, with 21 bases left in between. CDR3 in DNA: TGTGCCACCAGCAGCCGAGGCACAGGGATTGTCTTCGAGCAGTACTTC. Translation gives CATSSRGTGIVFEQYF.

The rearrangement links TRBV19 to TRBJ1-1; 9 bases fit TRBD1. Germline trimming cut 6 bases from V and 5 bases from J; bases unmatched to any gene: 7. Looked up from germline, CDR1 is LNHDA and CDR2 is SQIVND (reference sequence). This CDR3 comprises 14 residues. The CDR3 DNA reads as TGTGCCAGTAGGATCGACAGGGGGAGAACTGAAGCTTTCTTT. Translation gives CASRIDRGRTEAFF.

The chain carries TRBV30 and TRBJ1-4, with 7 bases aligning to TRBD1. The CDR3 spans 13 residues. The V gene end was trimmed by 4 bases and the J gene end by 8 bases; junction bases not matched to a gene: 7. Germline V gene data show CDR1 as GTSNPN and CDR2 as SVGIG (reference sequence). In DNA, the CDR3 is TGTGCCTGGAATCCGACAGGGACGGAAAAACTGTTTTTT. This encodes CAWNPTGTEKLFF.

Written as DNA, the CDR3 is TGTGCCAGCAGCTCGAGCCTAACAGGGGGCACTGAAGCTTTCTTT. Translating it yields CASSSSLTGGTEAFF. V and J are TRBV7-2 and TRBJ1-1; 8 bases line up with TRBD1. V was clipped by 4 bases and J by 4 bases; unmatched bases: 8. Per germline, CDR1 SGHTA and CDR2 FQGNSA. The CDR3 consists of 15 residues.

The chain uses TRBV7-2 and TRBJ1-5; D is unresolved. The CDR3 sequence is 16 residues long. CDR1 is SGHTA and CDR2 is FQGNSA in the germline V gene. Trimming pared 5 bases from V and 0 bases from J, leaving 14 bases between. CDR3 in amino acids: CASSRYSTGSNQPQHF. The DNA for the CDR3 is TGTGCCAGCAGCCGCTACTCGACGGGTAGCAATCAGCCCCAGCATTTT.

This clone has just a few counts. The chain joins TRBV6-2 or TRBV6-3 to TRBJ2-3; D is unresolved. CDR1 is MNHEY and CDR2 is SVGEGT in the germline V gene. The CDR3 extends over 12 amino acids. Trimming stripped 5 bases from V and 0 bases from J, with 3 bases between. The CDR3 nucleotides read TGTGCCAGCAGTCCGAGCACAGATACGCAGTATTTT. Amino acid sequence: CASSPSTDTQYF.

The chain links TRBV7-2 to TRBJ1-1; D unresolved. The CDR3 totals 13 residues. V was cut by 5 bases and J by 3 bases, with 10 bases left in between. Germline V gene sequence: CDR1 SGHTA, CDR2 FQGNSA. The CDR3 DNA sequence: TGTGCCAGCAGCCGCAACAGTCACACTGAAGCTTTCTTT. Translation gives CASSRNSHTEAFF. Based on the CDR3 plus reference TRBV7-2 and TRBJ1-1, the full variable domain is GAGVSQSPSNKVTEKGKDVELRCDPISGHTALYWYRQSLGQGLEFLIYFQGNSAPDKSGLPSDRFSAERTGGSVSTLTIQRTQQEDSAVYLCASSRNSHTEAFFGQGTRLTVV.

This chain joins TRBV4-2 and TRBJ2-1, with TRBD2 as a possible D gene (7 bases). There are 18 residues in the CDR3. Germline-derived CDR1 and CDR2 are LGHNA and YNFKEQ. The V end was cut by 1 base, the J end by 4 bases, with 20 bases between. As DNA, the CDR3 is TGTGCCAGCAGCCAAGGAAAGGGTAGGGGGGGCGCTTACAATGAGCAGTTCTTC. Translation gives CASSQGKGRGGAYNEQFF.

The rearrangement joins TRBV7-2 to TRBJ1-2, with D perhaps TRBD1 (6 bases). The germline gives CDR1 SGHTA, CDR2 FQGNSA. Between the trimmed V and J ends, which lost 5 bases and 4 bases, there was a span of 11 bases. The CDR3 runs 13 residues. DNA of the CDR3: TGTGCCAGCAGCCCCAGGGACACCTATGGCTACACCTTC. It yields the protein CASSPRDTYGYTF.

This chain links TRBV12-3 or TRBV12-4 with TRBJ1-2; D ambiguous. This CDR3 has 13 amino acids. Trimming removed 2 bases from V and 6 bases from J, with 10 bases in between. The CDR3 protein is CASSLTPGDGYTF. The CDR3 DNA follows: TGTGCCAGCAGTTTAACCCCGGGTGATGGCTACACCTTC.

This clone was seen only once. The chain is built from TRBV7-3 and TRBJ1-6, with unresolved D. The germline V gene encodes CDR1 SGHTA and CDR2 FQGTGA. V lost 5 bases to trimming and J lost 9 bases, with 11 bases between them. This CDR3 has 13 amino acids. The CDR3 DNA is TGTGCCAGCAGCGAACGACAATTTTCACCCCTCCACTTT. Its protein product is CASSERQFSPLHF.

J is TRBJ1-2 and V is TRBV12-3 or TRBV12-4, with 7 nucleotides matching TRBD1. CDR3 length equals 13 residues. With V trimmed by 6 bases and J by 7 bases, 8 bases remained unmatched. CDR3 DNA sequence: TGTGCCAGCAGCCTCACCCAGGGGGGTGGCTACACCTTC. This gives the protein CASSLTQGGGYTF.

The chain employs TRBV3-1 (or the pseudogene TRBV3-2) and TRBJ2-7, with TRBD1 identical over 8 bases. The germline gives CDR1 LGHDT, CDR2 YNNKEL (reference sequence). CDR3 length: 14 residues. V dropped 4 bases and J dropped 5; count of bases not matched to a gene: 7. CDR3 amino acids: CASSLRQGTDEQYF. The DNA for the CDR3 is TGTGCCAGCAGCCTTCGACAGGGGACCGACGAGCAGTACTTC.

This clone appeared a few times. The rearrangement links TRBV7-3 to TRBJ1-3; 8 positions agree with TRBD1. Germline V gives CDR1 SGHTA, CDR2 FQGTGA. This CDR3 region has 13 residues. V shed 6 bases and J 8 bases; nucleotides not matched to a gene: 6. CDR3 DNA sequence: TGTGCCAGCAGGAAGACAGGGGAGGACACCATATATTTT. Residues: CASRKTGEDTIYF.

This clone was picked up a small number of times. The chain employs TRBV20-1 and TRBJ2-7, with 10 bases lining up with TRBD2. V shed 7 bases and J 5 bases; nucleotides not matched to a gene: 2. This CDR3 contains 11 residues. The V gene's germline CDR1 is DFQATT and CDR2 SNEGSKA (reference sequence). The CDR3 loop is CSGTSGHEQYF. The CDR3, as DNA: TGCAGTGGGACTAGCGGCCACGAGCAGTACTTC.

Here the CDR3 reads CASSLSAGGRVDTQYF. Written as DNA, the CDR3 is TGTGCCAGCAGCCTCTCCGCGGGGGGGCGGGTAGATACGCAGTATTTT. This rearrangement joins TRBV3-1 (or the pseudogene TRBV3-2) to TRBJ2-3; TRBD2 matches 9 bases. The CDR3 extends over 16 amino acids. The germline V gene encodes CDR1 LGHDT and CDR2 YNNKEL (reference sequence). Trimming removed 4 bases from V and 5 bases from J; junction bases left unmatched: 10.

The V gene is TRBV5-1, the J gene TRBJ2-3; 7 positions match TRBD2. V was pared by 0 bases and J by 1 base, with 5 bases of the junction left unmatched. Germline V gene lookup returns CDR1 SGHRS and CDR2 YFSETQ. This CDR3 is 16 amino acids long. CDR3 sequence: CASSLELAPGTDTQYF. The DNA of the CDR3 is TGCGCCAGCAGCTTGGAACTAGCGCCAGGCACAGATACGCAGTATTTT.

The V call is TRBV15, the J call TRBJ2-1, with D possibly TRBD2 on 6 matching bases. The germline V and J ends were trimmed by 2 bases and 7 bases, with 18 bases remaining between them. CDR1 and CDR2 (germline): LNHNV, YYDKDF (reference sequence). The CDR3 is 16 residues long. Written as DNA, the CDR3 is TGTGCCACCAGCAGACTAATCTGGGGACTTGAGAATGAGCAGTTCTTC. Encoded protein: CATSRLIWGLENEQFF.